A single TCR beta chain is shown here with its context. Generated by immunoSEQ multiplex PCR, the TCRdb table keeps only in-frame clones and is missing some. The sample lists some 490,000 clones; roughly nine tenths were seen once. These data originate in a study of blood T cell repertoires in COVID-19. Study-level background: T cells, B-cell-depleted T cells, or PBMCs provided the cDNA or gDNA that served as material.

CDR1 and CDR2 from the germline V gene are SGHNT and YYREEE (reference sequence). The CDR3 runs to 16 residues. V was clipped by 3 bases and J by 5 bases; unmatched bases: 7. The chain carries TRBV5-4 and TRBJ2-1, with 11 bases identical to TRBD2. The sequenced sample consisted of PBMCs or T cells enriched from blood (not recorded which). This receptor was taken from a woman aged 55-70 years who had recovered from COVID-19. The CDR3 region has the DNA TGTGCCAGCAGCTCCGGGTTTAGCGGGGGGGACAATGAGCAGTTCTTC. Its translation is CASSSGFSGGDNEQFF.